This TCR beta chain was captured by sequencing in a study of blood T cell repertoires in COVID-19. Study overall: The cDNA or gDNA used as material had been derived from T cells, B-cell-depleted T cells, or PBMCs.

This clone was picked up one time. Recruits, aged roughly 18 to 89 years, lived in 24 US areas. The data were produced by immunoSEQ multiplex PCR, yet TCRdb's version contains in-frame clones alone and is incomplete. The repertoire holds fewer than 400,000 clones, with 85% as singletons. The receptor was isolated from a woman in her twenties or thirties who had been exposed to COVID-19. Sequenced material: PBMCs or T cells enriched from blood (not recorded which).

The DNA of the CDR3 is TGTGCCAGCAGCCCCGGGAAGGGAAGGGCTACAGATACGCAGTATTTT. It translates to CASSPGKGRATDTQYF. This chain uses TRBV28 with TRBJ2-3, with a tentative D call TRBD2 (5 bases). The CDR3 is 16 residues long. CDR1 MDHEN and CDR2 SYDVKM come from the germline V gene. V lost 6 bases and J lost 3, with 19 bases in between.